This entry lists 17 T cell receptor beta chains sequenced from one sample in a study of T-cell memory formation after mild COVID-19. One entry per CDR3 protein, called by TCRdb with MiXCR from the 5' RACE reads. The sample records 210,000 or so distinct CDR3 sequences, about 27% being singletons. The sequencing sample was made of PBMCs or a T cell subset sorted from them (not recorded which). These receptors all come from an adult woman who had mild COVID-19 (a few samples of this study predate the infection). Cell type and time point are not known.

This chain links TRBV19 with TRBJ1-1; 7 bases line up with TRBD1. V gave up 6 bases and J gave up 1 base; unmatched junction bases: 5. Germline CDR1 LNHDA, CDR2 SQIVND (reference sequence). The CDR3 runs to 14 residues. CDR3 loop: CASREQGKNTEAFF. The CDR3 coding sequence is TGTGCCAGTAGAGAACAGGGGAAGAACACTGAAGCTTTCTTT.

This chain links TRBV20-1 with TRBJ2-5; D is perhaps TRBD2 (6 bases). The ends were cut back, 5 bases at V and 4 bases at J, with 14 bases in the middle. The germline V gene has CDR1 DFQATT and CDR2 SNEGSKA (reference sequence). The CDR3 covers 13 residues. The CDR3 coding sequence is TGCAGTGCTTCGGACTATTTCGTAGAGACCCAGTACTTC. This translates into CSASDYFVETQYF.

In nucleotides, the CDR3 is TGTGCCAGCTCACCAAATCTAGAGACCCAGTACTTC. Protein sequence: CASSPNLETQYF. V usage is TRBV18 and J usage is TRBJ2-5; no clear D gene. The CDR3 runs to 12 residues. In germline, CDR1 is KGHSH, CDR2 LQKENI. Trimming took 2 bases from V and 4 from J, leaving 5 bases between them.

V is TRBV5-1 and J is TRBJ1-6; D remains unclear. The V and J ends lost 0 bases and 9 bases respectively, with 7 bases between them. Per the germline V gene, CDR1 is SGHRS and CDR2 is YFSETQ. The CDR3 runs 13 residues. The CDR3 is CASSLEGSSPLHF. The CDR3 coding sequence is TGCGCCAGCAGCTTGGAGGGTTCTTCACCCCTCCACTTT.

The chain carries TRBV12-3 or TRBV12-4 and TRBJ2-1; unclear D gene. Trimming removed 4 bases at V and 10 bases at J, with 17 bases between. The CDR3 extends over 14 amino acids. CDR3 bases: TGTGCCAGCAGTTATGTGGCAGCACCCAGAGAGCAGTTCTTC. It translates to CASSYVAAPREQFF.

This clonotype has more than one count but fewer than ten. The chain uses TRBV19 and TRBJ1-1; D possibly corresponds to TRBD1 (6 bases). The V gene lost 4 bases and the J gene lost 1 base, with 10 bases spanning the gap. CDR1 and CDR2 from the germline V gene are LNHDA and SQIVND (reference sequence). This CDR3 is built from 14 residues. The CDR3 is CASSTGQSNTEAFF. The CDR3 region has the DNA TGTGCCAGTAGTACAGGACAGTCGAACACTGAAGCTTTCTTT.

This chain connects TRBV7-9 to TRBJ2-3; D not resolved. Germline assignment: CDR1 SEHNR and CDR2 FQNEAQ (reference sequence). The CDR3 runs to 12 residues. V lost 4 bases, J lost 6 bases, and 8 bases lay in between. The CDR3 nucleotides read TGTGCCAGCAGCTCAATATATGATACGCAGTATTTT. Amino acids: CASSSIYDTQYF.

This clonotype has a handful of counts. V gene TRBV20-1 combines with J gene TRBJ2-3; D ambiguous. Germline values: CDR1 DFQATT, CDR2 SNEGSKA (reference sequence). CDR3 length equals 16 residues. V lost 0 bases and J 0 bases, leaving 13 bases between the germline ends. In DNA form, the CDR3 reads TGCAGTGCTAGAGATATGGGCGGTTACAGCACAGATACGCAGTATTTT. Its protein is CSARDMGGYSTDTQYF.

The rearrangement links TRBV6-2 or TRBV6-3 to TRBJ1-5, with 9 nucleotides matching TRBD1. The germline V gene encodes CDR1 MNHEY and CDR2 SVGEGT. This CDR3 comprises 15 residues. V shed 2 bases, J shed 5 bases, and the junction held 4 bases outside the gene matches. CDR3 protein: CASSYDRGTDQPQHF. In nucleotides, the CDR3 is TGTGCCAGCAGTTACGACAGGGGGACGGATCAGCCCCAGCATTTT.

The table lists this clonotype with a few counts. The chain joins TRBV7-3 to TRBJ1-6; 9 nucleotides agree with TRBD1. The germline CDR1 and CDR2 sequences are SGHTA and FQGTGA. The CDR3 loop spans 14 amino acids. Trimming at V came to 4 bases and at J to 9 bases, leaving 4 bases not matched to a gene. The CDR3 loop is CASSSTGGGSPLHF. The CDR3 DNA follows: TGTGCCAGCAGCTCAACAGGGGGCGGTTCACCCCTCCACTTT.

A few counts support this clonotype. The chain couples TRBV29-1 to TRBJ1-1; D possibly corresponds to TRBD1 (6 bases). The V and J ends lost 3 bases and 1 base respectively, with 9 bases between them. The CDR3 has 13 amino acids. Germline CDR1 is SQVTM and CDR2 is ANQGSEA. CDR3 protein: CSVDDRRNTEAFF. CDR3 sequence (DNA): TGCAGCGTTGACGACAGGAGGAACACTGAAGCTTTCTTT.

The V gene is TRBV19, the J gene TRBJ2-3; 9 bases align to TRBD1. CDR1 is LNHDA, CDR2 SQIVND, per germline (reference sequence). Trimming took 9 bases from V and 3 from J; bases not matched to a gene: 4. The CDR3 is 13 amino acids. For the CDR3, the DNA is TGTGCCAGCGGGGACAGGGCAACAGATACGCAGTATTTT. Protein sequence: CASGDRATDTQYF.

J is TRBJ1-3 and V is TRBV12-3 or TRBV12-4, with D unclear. This CDR3 is 14 amino acids long. V was trimmed by 3 bases and J by 4 bases, leaving 10 bases between them. The chain's CDR3 is CASSLAGFGNTIYF. In DNA, the CDR3 is TGTGCCAGCAGTTTGGCGGGATTCGGAAACACCATATATTTT.

The gene calls are TRBV29-1 and TRBJ2-3; 7 bases line up with TRBD1. The CDR3 length is 12 residues. Germline V CDR1 and CDR2: SQVTM, ANQGSEA. V shed 2 bases, J shed 6 bases, and the junction held 2 bases outside the gene matches. Written as DNA, the CDR3 is TGCAGCGTTGAACTGACAGGGGATACGCAGTATTTT. Its translation: CSVELTGDTQYF.

This clonotype was observed a few times. V usage is TRBV6-1 and J usage is TRBJ2-1, with TRBD2 as a possible D gene (5 bases). Germline V CDR1 and CDR2: MNHNS, SASEGT. CDR3 size: 19 residues. V lost 1 base to trimming and J lost 0 bases, with 19 bases between them. The DNA of the CDR3 is TGTGCCAGCAGTGAAGGGGGAGTTCTGTGGGTAGGCTCCTACAATGAGCAGTTCTTC. As protein: CASSEGGVLWVGSYNEQFF.

The rearrangement uses TRBV7-9 and TRBJ2-5; D is ambiguous. This CDR3 has 15 amino acids. Per the germline V gene, CDR1 is SEHNR and CDR2 is FQNEAQ (reference sequence). Trimming stripped 0 bases from V and 2 bases from J, with 10 bases between. The CDR3 DNA follows: TGTGCCAGCAGCTTAGCGAAGCAATGGCAAGAGACCCAGTACTTC. The encoded protein is CASSLAKQWQETQYF.

The table lists this clonotype with a few counts. The chain has TRBV12-3 or TRBV12-4 and TRBJ2-1; no clear D gene. V shed 2 bases and J shed 2 bases, with 1 base lying between them. The CDR3 is 12 amino acids. CDR3 coding DNA: TGTGCCAGCAGTTTAACCTACAATGAGCAGTTCTTC. Its translation: CASSLTYNEQFF.